This T cell receptor beta chain was captured in a study of blood T cell repertoires in COVID-19. Profiled with immunoSEQ multiplex PCR; TCRdb holds only in-frame clones, not every one. The table lists approximately 210,000 clones, around four fifths of them singletons. Per the germline V gene, CDR1 is KGHDR and CDR2 is SFDVKD. V was cut by 4 bases and J by 3 bases, with 5 bases left in between. CDR3 size: 12 residues. The receptor comes from a woman aged 35 to 49 with active or convalescent COVID-19. The V call is TRBV24-1, the J call TRBJ1-2; D unresolved. The sequencing sample was made of peripheral blood. Here the CDR3 reads CATSDPHYGYTF. DNA of the CDR3: TGTGCCACCAGTGACCCTCACTATGGCTACACCTTC.